This T cell receptor (beta chain) comes out of a study of blood T cell repertoires in COVID-19. Study context: Samples taken during acute and convalescent COVID-19 were collected in the United States, Italy and Spain. T cells, B-cell-depleted T cells, or PBMCs provided the cDNA or gDNA that served as material.

The repertoire was sequenced with immunoSEQ multiplex PCR; TCRdb's copy has only in-frame clones and lacks some. The sample contains 200,000 to 250,000 clones, over 75% of which appear only once. Trimming left V 5 bases short and J 5 bases short, with 22 bases between. The CDR3 extends over 16 amino acids. Germline-derived CDR1 and CDR2 are SGHNT and YYREEE (reference sequence). The clonotype originates from a woman between 40 and 50 years old who had recovered from COVID-19. This chain joins TRBV5-4 and TRBJ1-2; D remains ambiguous. Material for sequencing was peripheral blood. CDR3 residues: CASSSRQVEPSYGYTF. The CDR3 nucleotides are TGTGCCAGCAGTTCCCGGCAGGTCGAACCTTCATATGGCTACACCTTC.